The 2 T cell receptor beta chains below all came from one sample that was sequenced in a study of CD8+CD57+ T cells in acquired aplastic anemia. Selection for sequencing was limited to patients who had shown CD8+CD57+ cell expansion by flow cytometry. Genomic DNA provided the template from which TCR beta VDJ and CDR3 profiles were obtained. TCRdb redid the calling of the reads with MiXCR, one entry per CDR3 protein. The data hold about 180,000 distinct CDR3 sequences, with 47% observed a single time. Sequences were obtained from sorted CD4+, CD8+, or CD8+CD57+ T cells (not recorded which) from PBMCs. All receptors come from a human donor with aplastic anemia.

In its sample, this clonotype was seen once. The CDR3 does not end in the conserved phenylalanine or tryptophan, so this is likely a read error. The rearrangement uses TRBV5-5 and TRBJ1-1, with 7 bases matching TRBD1. With 0 bases clipped from V and 6 bases from J, the junction kept 11 bases outside the gene matches. This CDR3 has 16 amino acids. Germline values: CDR1 SGHKS, CDR2 YYEKEE (reference sequence). In DNA, the CDR3 is TGTGCCAGCAGCTTGGGGTTGGGCCCGGGGACAGCTGAAGCTTTCTCT. Its protein product is CASSLGLGPGTAEAFS.

The V and J genes are TRBV20-1 and TRBJ1-4; possibly TRBD1 for D (5 bases). The germline gives CDR1 DFQATT, CDR2 SNEGSKA (reference sequence). The V end was cut by 5 bases, the J end by 13 bases, with 17 bases between. This CDR3 has 12 residues. CDR3 in amino acids: CSAPIGQSLLFF. Here the CDR3 DNA reads TGCAGTGCTCCTATAGGACAATCGCTACTGTTTTTT.